The TCR beta chain described here comes from a study of cytomegalovirus exposure and HLA in healthy donors. Whole-study context: Of a few hundred genotyped donors, more than 65% grouped in the Caucasian-associated ancestry cluster. The study, taken as a whole, reports: One later analysis reportedly identified an Asian-associated ancestry cluster that showed fewer N-insertions than the approximately 700-donor mean. Prior analysis indicated that the majority of TCR beta V segments exhibited productivity approximately 87% or approximately 30% of the time.

On this clone itself: The target antigen is unknown.

Trimming shortened V by 0 bases and J by 1 base, and 12 bases separated the two germline ends. This CDR3 region has 16 residues. The germline V gene encodes CDR1 GTSNPN and CDR2 SVGIG (reference sequence). PCR was performed using 60 Vbeta and 13 Jbeta primers. Profiling relied on immunoSEQ multiplex PCR, and the TCRdb table lists in-frame clones only, not all of them. The sample lists roughly 140,000 clones, about 75% occurring once. Sequences were obtained from PBMCs. The chain carries TRBV30 and TRBJ2-2; TRBD2 might be the D (7 bases). The TCR was taken from a man aged 18 to 30 in good health and CMV-seronegative. The CDR3 sequence is CAWSVGGGGNTGELFF. CDR3 in DNA: TGTGCCTGGAGTGTGGGGGGAGGGGGGAACACCGGGGAGCTGTTTTTT.